The clone carrying this T cell receptor beta chain was seen at least ten times. Antigen specificity is unknown. By 5'RACE with 10-nucleotide random UMIs, the cDNA was made. Using its own MiXCR run on the 5' RACE reads, TCRdb lists one record per CDR3 protein. The sample consists of about 81,000 distinct CDR3 sequences, around 4.5% of them appearing once. The sample originates from a study of neurological immune-mediated disorders. CDR3 length equals 14 residues. V was cut by 6 bases and J by 0 bases, with 12 bases left in between. The germline V gene encodes CDR1 SGHDN and CDR2 FVKESK. Findings and limits, study-wide: When grouped phylogenetically, the repertoires of 18 of the 34 multiple sclerosis patients fell together in one related-CDR3 cluster, which is a possible signature.

Time point of the sample: longitudinal time-point 3. The V and J genes are TRBV14 and TRBJ2-7; D may correspond to TRBD1 or TRBD2 (5 bases each). Source material: PBMCs. The clonotype originates from an older woman with multiple sclerosis. CDR3 DNA sequence: TGTGCCAGCAGGCCCCTTGGGGGCTCCTACGAGCAGTACTTC. Its protein is CASRPLGGSYEQYF.